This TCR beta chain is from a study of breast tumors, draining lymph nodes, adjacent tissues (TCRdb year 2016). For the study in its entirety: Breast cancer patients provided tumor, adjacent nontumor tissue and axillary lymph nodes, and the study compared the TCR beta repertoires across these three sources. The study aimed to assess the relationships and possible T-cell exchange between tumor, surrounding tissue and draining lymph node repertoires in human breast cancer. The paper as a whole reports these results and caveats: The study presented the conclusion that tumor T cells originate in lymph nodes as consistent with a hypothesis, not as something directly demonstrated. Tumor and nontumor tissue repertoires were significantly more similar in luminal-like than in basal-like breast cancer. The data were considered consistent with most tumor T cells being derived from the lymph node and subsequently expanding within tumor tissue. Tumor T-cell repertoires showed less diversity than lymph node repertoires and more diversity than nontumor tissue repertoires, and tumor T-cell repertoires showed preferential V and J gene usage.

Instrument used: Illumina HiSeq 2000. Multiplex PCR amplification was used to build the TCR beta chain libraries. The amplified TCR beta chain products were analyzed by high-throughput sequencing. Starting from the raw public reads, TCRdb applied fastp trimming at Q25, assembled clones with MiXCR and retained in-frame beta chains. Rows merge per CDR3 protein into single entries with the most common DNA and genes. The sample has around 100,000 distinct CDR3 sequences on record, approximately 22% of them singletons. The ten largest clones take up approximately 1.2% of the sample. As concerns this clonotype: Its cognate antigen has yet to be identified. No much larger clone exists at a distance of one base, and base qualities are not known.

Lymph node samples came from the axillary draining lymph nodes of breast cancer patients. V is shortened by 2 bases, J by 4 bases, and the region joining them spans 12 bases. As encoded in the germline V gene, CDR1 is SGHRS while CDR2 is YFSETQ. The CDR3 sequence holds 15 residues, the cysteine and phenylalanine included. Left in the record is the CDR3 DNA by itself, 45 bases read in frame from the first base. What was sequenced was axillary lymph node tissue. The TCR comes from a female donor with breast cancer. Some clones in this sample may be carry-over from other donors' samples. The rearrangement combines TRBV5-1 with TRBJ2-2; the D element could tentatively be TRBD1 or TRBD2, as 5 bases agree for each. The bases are TGCGCCAGCAGCTTATCGTGGGGGAGCACCGGGGAGCTGTTTTTT. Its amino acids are CASSLSWGSTGELFF.